The clone carrying this T cell receptor beta chain was counted a single time. These data come from a study of blood T cell repertoires in COVID-19. Germline V gene sequence: CDR1 SGHAT, CDR2 FQNNGV. CDR3 size: 15 residues. After removal of 3 bases from V and 2 bases from J, the junction contained 5 bases not matched to a gene. Original processing methods: Scientists estimated how many nucleated cells there were by amplifying reference gene primers. Using immunoSEQ multiplex PCR, the repertoire was profiled, and TCRdb retains in-frame clones only, with some absent. The V and J calls and the clone size are those of that table, but D and trimming were determined from the DNA. The table lists under 250,000 clones, about 80% of them singletons.

The specimen was peripheral blood. The source is a woman between 40 and 55 years old with active or convalescent COVID-19. The gene calls are TRBV11-2 and TRBJ2-7; 9 nucleotides agree with TRBD2. CDR3 region: CASSFKASGTYEQYF. The CDR3 region has the DNA TGTGCCAGCAGCTTCAAGGCTAGCGGGACCTACGAGCAGTACTTC.